One and the same sample provided the 28 T cell receptor beta chains below, sequenced in a study of T-cell reconstitution after alpha-beta-depleted transplantation in children. Overall study results and limits: T-cell counts and diversity at one year following transplant were attributed mainly to newly produced T cells.

Unique molecular identifiers were built into the TCRbeta library. TCRdb re-called the PCR reads with MiXCR, one entry per CDR3 protein. This sample has about 300,000 distinct CDR3 sequences, with just over 7.5% found just once. These receptors have no known antigen. The sample here was peripheral blood, taken 360 days after TCRalphabeta/CD19-depleted stem cell transplant. These receptors all stem from a female patient aged 2-15 years who had a stem cell transplant for Fanconi anemia, so the T cells may come from the graft donor.

This clonotype was observed at least ten times. This chain joins TRBV4-2 and TRBJ2-7; a possible D gene is TRBD2 (6 bases). CDR1 and CDR2 from the germline V gene are LGHNA and YNFKEQ. CDR3 length: 15 residues. Trimming removed 1 base from V and 5 bases from J, with 15 bases in between. This CDR3 is CASSQAWGTLDEQYF. The CDR3 DNA reads TGTGCCAGCAGCCAAGCATGGGGGACTCTAGACGAGCAGTACTTC.

The table lists this clonotype with many counts. The chain uses TRBV27 and TRBJ1-5; perhaps TRBD1 as D (5 bases). Germline CDR1 and CDR2: MNHEY and SMNVEV (reference sequence). CDR3 size: 13 residues. V gave up 3 bases and J gave up 10 bases, with 13 bases separating them. CDR3 sequence: CASSFSGVGPQHF. CDR3 DNA: TGTGCCAGCAGTTTTTCGGGGGTTGGCCCCCAGCATTTT.

Many counts were recorded for this clonotype. The chain uses TRBV29-1 and TRBJ1-1; TRBD1 might be the D (6 bases). From germline, CDR1 is SQVTM and CDR2 ANQGSEA. The CDR3 covers 15 residues. V lost 2 bases and J lost 3, with 16 bases in between. CDR3 in amino acids: CSVERAGVGYTEAFF. DNA of the CDR3: TGCAGCGTTGAAAGGGCAGGGGTTGGGTACACTGAAGCTTTCTTT.

J is TRBJ1-2 and V is TRBV6-5; 9 nucleotides agree with TRBD1. With 2 bases clipped from V and 8 bases from J, the junction kept 0 bases outside the gene matches. CDR1 is MNHEY and CDR2 is SVGAGI in the germline V gene. This CDR3 comprises 12 residues. CDR3 DNA sequence: TGTGCCAGCAGTTACGGGACAGGGGGCTACACCTTC. It specifies CASSYGTGGYTF.

This clonotype was detected ten times or more. The genes are TRBV29-1 and TRBJ2-7; 7 bases agree with TRBD2. The junction had 8 bases not matched to a gene; V was cut back by 6 bases and J by 3 bases. CDR1 SQVTM and CDR2 ANQGSEA come from the germline V gene. CDR3 length equals 13 residues. CDR3 loop: CSVGPSGGYEQYF. The CDR3 bases are TGCAGCGTGGGCCCCTCGGGGGGCTACGAGCAGTACTTC.

This clonotype was observed at least ten times. The chain joins TRBV4-2 to TRBJ2-1; 11 nucleotides align to TRBD2. The CDR3 contains 17 residues. Germline assignment: CDR1 LGHNA and CDR2 YNFKEQ. V shed 2 bases and J 5 bases; nucleotides not matched to a gene: 8. The CDR3 nucleotides read TGTGCCAGCAGCCAACCCTGGCTAGCGGGGGGCCACAATGAGCAGTTCTTC. This translates into CASSQPWLAGGHNEQFF.

This clonotype was detected a few times. The chain uses TRBV5-1 and TRBJ2-1; no reliable D call. Trimming took off 0 bases at V and 1 base at J, with 8 bases between the two ends. The CDR3 has 15 amino acids. From germline, CDR1 is SGHRS and CDR2 YFSETQ. The DNA of the CDR3 is TGCGCCAGCAGCTTGGGCACCCCATCCTACAATGAGCAGTTCTTC. Its translation: CASSLGTPSYNEQFF.

This clonotype has ten or more counts. The J gene is TRBJ1-6, the V gene TRBV27; no reliable D call. Trimming took off 3 bases at V and 10 bases at J, with 10 bases between the two ends. From germline, CDR1 is MNHEY and CDR2 SMNVEV (reference sequence). The CDR3 runs 13 residues. The CDR3 region has the DNA TGTGCCAGCAGTTTGGGCCGTATCTCACCCCTCCACTTT. Protein: CASSLGRISPLHF.

In this sample, this clonotype turned up many times. The chain employs TRBV4-2 and TRBJ2-7, with 7 bases fitting TRBD1. The germline CDR1 and CDR2 sequences are LGHNA and YNFKEQ. The trim removed 1 base at V and 6 bases at J, leaving 3 bases unmatched. The CDR3 totals 13 residues. CDR3 DNA sequence: TGTGCCAGCAGCCAAGCGTCAGGGGGCGAGCAGTACTTC. It specifies CASSQASGGEQYF.

This clonotype was seen a few times. This sequence joins TRBV7-9 and TRBJ1-1, with 10 bases aligning to TRBD1. Trimming took 4 bases from V and 6 from J; bases not matched to a gene: 8. The germline CDR1 and CDR2 sequences are SEHNR and FQNEAQ (reference sequence). The CDR3 extends over 15 amino acids. CDR3 DNA sequence: TGTGCCAGCAGCTACTGGGACAGGGGAGGGGCTGAAGCTTTCTTT. This sequence encodes CASSYWDRGGAEAFF.

This clonotype appeared many times. The V and J genes are TRBV20-1 and TRBJ2-7, with no clear D. CDR1 and CDR2 (germline): DFQATT, SNEGSKA (reference sequence). The CDR3 runs 14 residues. With 5 bases removed from V and 1 base from J, the gap between germline ends came to 15 bases. The CDR3 sequence: CSAPSRPTSYEQYF. CDR3 DNA: TGCAGTGCTCCGTCTCGTCCAACTTCCTACGAGCAGTACTTC.

The genes are TRBV5-1 and TRBJ2-4; 12 bases agree with TRBD2. V dropped 4 bases and J dropped 0; count of bases not matched to a gene: 5. Per the germline V gene, CDR1 is SGHRS and CDR2 is YFSETQ. CDR3 length: 17 amino acids. CDR3: CASSPSSGRGAKNIQYF. CDR3 nucleotides: TGCGCCAGCAGCCCTTCTAGCGGGAGGGGAGCCAAAAACATTCAGTACTTC.

This clonotype has ten or more counts. The chain is built from TRBV5-1 and TRBJ1-1; 9 nucleotides match TRBD1. This CDR3 spans 14 amino acids. Germline V gene data show CDR1 as SGHRS and CDR2 as YFSETQ. Losses at the gene ends were 2 bases for V and 6 bases for J; bases not matched to a gene: 5. CDR3: CASSLKGQGSEAFF. The DNA for the CDR3 is TGCGCCAGCAGCTTAAAAGGACAGGGGTCTGAAGCTTTCTTT. Variable domain in full (rest from reference TRBV5-1 and TRBJ1-1): KAGVTQTPRYLIKTRGQQVTLSCSPISGHRSVSWYQQTPGQGLQFLFEYFSETQRNKGNFPGRFSGRQFSNSRSEMNVSTLELGDSALYLCASSLKGQGSEAFFGQGTRLTVV.

The chain couples TRBV5-1 to TRBJ2-6; D uncertain. With 0 bases removed from V and 4 bases from J, the gap between germline ends came to 11 bases. Per germline, CDR1 SGHRS and CDR2 YFSETQ. The CDR3 extends over 16 amino acids. The CDR3 protein is CASSLGLGSGANVLTF. The CDR3 bases are TGCGCCAGCAGCTTGGGGCTCGGATCGGGGGCCAACGTCCTGACTTTC.

This clonotype was seen many times. V gene TRBV6-1 combines with J gene TRBJ1-4; TRBD1 might be the D (5 bases). The V end lost 6 bases, the J end lost 1 base, and 15 bases lay between the germline ends. Germline assignment: CDR1 MNHNS and CDR2 SASEGT. CDR3 length: 16 residues. DNA of the CDR3: TGTGCCAGCAGGCAGGGTGTAATAGTAACTAATGAAAAACTGTTTTTT. It is translated as CASRQGVIVTNEKLFF.

The chain couples TRBV27 to TRBJ2-2; D uncertain. The V end lost 3 bases, the J end lost 5 bases, and 10 bases lay between the germline ends. Germline CDR1 is MNHEY and CDR2 is SMNVEV (reference sequence). The CDR3 extends over 14 amino acids. The CDR3 loop is CASSFSPLTGELFF. CDR3 in DNA: TGTGCCAGCAGTTTTTCCCCCTTAACCGGGGAGCTGTTTTTT.

This clonotype was picked up many times. V usage is TRBV15 and J usage is TRBJ2-1, with TRBD2 as a possible D gene (5 bases). This CDR3 has 15 residues. Germline CDR1 is LNHNV and CDR2 is YYDKDF (reference sequence). V dropped 1 base and J dropped 8 bases, with 15 bases sitting between them. The CDR3 here is CATSRVTDPGDEQFF. As DNA, the CDR3 is TGTGCCACCAGCAGAGTTACGGATCCCGGGGATGAGCAGTTCTTC.

CDR3 sequence reads: CASSQEGRIYGYTF. DNA of the CDR3: TGCGCCAGCAGCCAGGAAGGACGGATATATGGCTACACCTTC. The gene calls are TRBV4-1 and TRBJ1-2; no reliable D call. The germline V gene has CDR1 MGHRA and CDR2 YSYEKL. The V end lost 3 bases, the J end lost 5 bases, and 13 bases lay between the germline ends. This CDR3 spans 14 amino acids.

The table lists this clonotype with many counts. The gene calls are TRBV29-1 and TRBJ1-1, with 8 bases that match TRBD1. The V segment lost 5 bases and the J segment 3 bases; nucleotides outside the gene matches: 5. CDR3 size: 13 residues. CDR1 is SQVTM and CDR2 is ANQGSEA in the germline V gene. CDR3 in amino acids: CSVRTGSDTEAFF. The CDR3 DNA follows: TGCAGCGTTCGGACAGGGAGCGACACTGAAGCTTTCTTT.

This clonotype has more than one count but fewer than ten. The chain combines TRBV28 with TRBJ2-7; D not certain. CDR1 and CDR2 (germline): MDHEN, SYDVKM. The CDR3 is 12 residues long. V gave up 6 bases and J gave up 3 bases, with 9 bases separating them. The CDR3: CASSSNSYEQYV. In DNA, the CDR3 is TGTGCCAGCAGCTCAAACAGCTACGAGCAGTACGTC.

The table lists this clonotype with many counts. The V and J genes are TRBV12-3 or TRBV12-4 and TRBJ1-1, with D possibly matching TRBD1 (6 bases). CDR3 length: 13 residues. The ends were cut back, 11 bases at V and 6 bases at J, with 19 bases in the middle. The CDR3 sequence: CAVRTGFGSEAFF. The CDR3 DNA follows: TGTGCCGTAAGAACAGGGTTTGGTTCTGAAGCTTTCTTT.

This clonotype showed up many times. This chain joins TRBV25-1 and TRBJ1-1; D is unresolved. The germline V and J ends were trimmed by 7 bases and 1 base, with 19 bases remaining between them. CDR3 length equals 16 residues. Germline V CDR1 and CDR2: MGHDK, SYGVNS. The CDR3 DNA reads TGTGCCAGCACGGGCCCCGGCGGTTCATGGAACACTGAAGCTTTCTTT. This codes for CASTGPGGSWNTEAFF.

This clonotype was counted only a few times. V is TRBV11-2 and J is TRBJ1-5; D gene ambiguous. Per germline, CDR1 SGHAT and CDR2 FQNNGV. The CDR3 contains 13 residues. The V and J ends lost 3 bases and 1 base respectively, with 4 bases between them. DNA of the CDR3: TGTGCCAGCAGCTTCGCGAGCAATCAGCCCCAGCATTTT. Its translation: CASSFASNQPQHF.

This clonotype was found a few times. The chain carries TRBV6-1 and TRBJ2-3, with TRBD2 identical over 13 bases. This CDR3 is 17 amino acids long. Germline V lookup: CDR1 MNHNS, CDR2 SASEGT. V dropped 5 bases and J dropped 2; count of bases not matched to a gene: 7. The CDR3 DNA reads as TGTGCCAGCAGTCTAGGACTAGCGGGGGACTACACAGATACGCAGTATTTT. Its translation: CASSLGLAGDYTDTQYF.

The chain employs TRBV6-1 and TRBJ2-5, with 12 bases fitting TRBD1. V lost 6 bases, J lost 4 bases, and 15 bases stayed unmatched. This CDR3 comprises 18 residues. Germline lookup yields CDR1 MNHNS and CDR2 SASEGT. The CDR3 sequence is CASSHRDRGLAVVETQYF. Here the CDR3 DNA reads TGTGCCAGCAGCCACCGGGACAGGGGGCTGGCGGTGGTAGAGACCCAGTACTTC.

This clonotype turned up a few times. V is TRBV7-6 and J is TRBJ2-3; TRBD2 agrees at 9 bases. The CDR3 runs 15 residues. Germline CDR1 SGHVS, CDR2 FNYEAQ. J was trimmed by 4 bases and V by 1 base; bases with no gene match: 3. CDR3 loop: CASSLVAGVSDTQYF. CDR3 nucleotide sequence: TGTGCCAGCAGCTTAGTAGCGGGAGTTTCAGATACGCAGTATTTT. The complete variable domain, with remaining parts taken from reference TRBV7-6 and TRBJ2-3, reads GAGVSQSPRYKVTKRGQDVALRCDPISGHVSLYWYRQALGQGPEFLTYFNYEAQQDKSGLPNDRFSAERPEGSISTLTIQRTEQRDSAMYRCASSLVAGVSDTQYFGPGTRLTVL.

This clonotype appeared many times. This chain links TRBV6-2 or TRBV6-3 with TRBJ2-3; 9 positions agree with TRBD1. The germline V gene has CDR1 MNHEY and CDR2 SVGEGT. The CDR3 length is 16 residues. V shed 5 bases, J shed 2 bases, and the junction held 8 bases outside the gene matches. This CDR3 is CASSLQTGGLTDTQYF. In nucleotides, the CDR3 is TGTGCCAGCAGTCTTCAGACAGGGGGGCTCACAGATACGCAGTATTTT.

This clonotype was seen many times. This rearrangement joins TRBV3-1 to TRBJ2-1; D is unclear. The V end lost 2 bases, the J end lost 0 bases, and 11 bases lay between the germline ends. The germline CDR1 and CDR2 sequences are LGHDT and YNNKEL (reference sequence). This CDR3 contains 16 residues. The DNA of the CDR3 is TGTGCCAGCAGCCAACTAAGGAGTAGCTCCTACAATGAGCAGTTCTTC. Protein: CASSQLRSSSYNEQFF.